This T cell receptor beta chain was observed in a study of shared T cell receptors in the human thymus. Germline assignment: CDR1 SNHLY and CDR2 FYNNEI. The CDR3 contains 15 residues. V dropped 6 bases and J dropped 5 bases, with 18 bases sitting between them. Sequenced by immunoSEQ multiplex PCR; TCRdb stores in-frame clones only, minus some. The sample consists of about 610,000 clones, roughly 90% of them appearing once. These sequences were also reported in another study, on human thymus T cells. That paper notes: Congenital heart defects were the reason for the corrective surgery that the donors, healthy Finnish infants, were having. Resections from corrective heart surgery supplied the thymus tissue. Thymic and blood repertoires showed apparently biased V and J gene usage. Thymic repertoires overlap heavily among unrelated individuals, related research has reported.

Material for sequencing was thymocytes. This sequence was found in a boy younger than two with a congenital heart defect. The chain has TRBV2 and TRBJ2-3; D may be TRBD2 (6 bases). CDR3 sequence (DNA): TGTGCCAGCAGATGTCCGGGACTCTCACAAGATACGCAGTATTTT. Encoded protein: CASRCPGLSQDTQYF. Full variable domain (remainder filled in from reference TRBV2 and TRBJ2-3): EPEVTQTPSHQVTQMGQEVILRCVPISNHLYFYWYRQILGQKVEFLVSFYNNEISEKSEIFDDQFSVERPDGSNFTLKIRSTKLEDSAMYFCASRCPGLSQDTQYFGPGTRLTVL.